This TCR beta chain was captured by sequencing in a study of T cells in Graves' hyperthyroidism and ophthalmopathy. This clonotype has at least ten counts. The TCR beta CDR3 regions underwent amplification using RNA transcripts as the source. With the HTBI primer set, the TCR CDR3 went through a first round of RT-PCR. TCRdb ran MiXCR on the multiplex PCR reads and lists one entry per CDR3 protein. Seen here are roughly 740,000 distinct CDR3 sequences, 15% to 20% observed once, and the top ten hold around 7.7%. The V end lost 7 bases, the J end lost 4 bases, and 17 bases lay between the germline ends. CDR3 length: 16 residues.

This clonotype originated in a man aged 18 to 29 with Graves' hyperthyroidism. V is TRBV12-3 or TRBV12-4 and J is TRBJ2-6; no definite D call. Source material: blood. The DNA for the CDR3 is TGTGCCAGCAATCCTTGGTCTAACCCCGGGGCCAACGTCCTGACTTTC. Translation: CASNPWSNPGANVLTF.